The T cell receptor (beta chain) described here comes from a study of cytomegalovirus exposure and HLA in healthy donors. Overall study: From donors who were HLA-typed, an early data release held 80 million or so unique TCRs. Study-wide points: Reports state that TCR beta sequences accurately predicted most subjects' HLA-A and HLA-B alleles. Cytomegalovirus-associated status was assigned to 150 or so TCR beta chains. In a later analysis, about 17,000 TCR beta sequences were associated with HLA alleles at 0.05 false discovery rate.

Points on this clone: Its specificity is not known.

PCR primers comprised 60 Vbeta and 13 Jbeta primers. Assay used: immunoSEQ multiplex PCR; TCRdb lists only in-frame clones, some missing. With about 88,000 clones in the sample, the ten largest clones hold 4.5% to 6.5%. This CDR3 spans 12 amino acids. CDR1 and CDR2 from the germline V gene are GTSNPN and SVGIG (reference sequence). The V end was cut by 4 bases, the J end by 1 base, with 6 bases between. This sequence joins TRBV30 and TRBJ2-3; possible D gene TRBD1, 6 bases. The clonotype comes from a girl aged 10 to 17 in good health and CMV-seropositive. Specimen: PBMCs. The CDR3 protein is CAWTGGTDTQYF. The CDR3 DNA sequence: TGTGCCTGGACAGGGGGCACAGATACGCAGTATTTT.